This T cell receptor beta chain was captured by sequencing in a study of tissue T cells after allogeneic stem cell transplantation. Findings of the study overall: Shared clones across patients were few; motif clustering revealed tissue-specific shared signatures.

Sequencing used immunoSEQ multiplex PCR; TCRdb keeps in-frame clones, though not all of them. The data contain 6,700 or so clones, approximately 46% of them singletons. The CDR3 extends over 15 amino acids. Germline lookup yields CDR1 NSHNY and CDR2 SYGAGN. Trimming cost V 3 bases and J 1 base; bases outside gene matches: 1. On this clone: Antigen: not known. Each gene name is a mouse one. The observed sequence ends 1 residue before the CDR3 terminus, with the missing tail filled in from the germline J gene.

Time point denoted: mouse harvest day 7 after allogeneic transplant. The graft held 10^6 splenic CD5+ T cells and 10^7 T-cell-depleted bone marrow cells. B6 (H2b) cells into BALB/c (H2d) mice; tissues taken at day 7 or 14. V gene TRBV13-1 combines with J gene TRBJ2-5, with 11 bases fitting TRBD1. The origin of this receptor is a female BALB/c mouse given C57BL/6 T cells with graft-versus-host disease after an allogeneic hematopoietic cell transplant. The material sequenced was gut tissue. The chain's CDR3 is CASSGDRGDQDTQYF. The sequenced CDR3 bases are TGTGCCAGCAGTGGGGACAGGGGGGACCAAGACACCCAGTAC.